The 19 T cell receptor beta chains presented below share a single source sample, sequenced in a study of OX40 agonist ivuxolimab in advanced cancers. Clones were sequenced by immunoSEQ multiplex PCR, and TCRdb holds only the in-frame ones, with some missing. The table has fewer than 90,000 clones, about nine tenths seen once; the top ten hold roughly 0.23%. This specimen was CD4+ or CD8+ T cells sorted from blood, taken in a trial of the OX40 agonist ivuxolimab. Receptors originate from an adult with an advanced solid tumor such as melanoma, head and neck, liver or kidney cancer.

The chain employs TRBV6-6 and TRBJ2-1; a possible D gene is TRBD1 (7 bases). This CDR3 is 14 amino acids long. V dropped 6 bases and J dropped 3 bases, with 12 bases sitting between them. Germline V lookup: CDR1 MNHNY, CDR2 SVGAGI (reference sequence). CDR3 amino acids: CASRDRRDYNEQFF. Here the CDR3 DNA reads TGTGCCAGCAGGGACAGGCGGGACTACAATGAGCAGTTCTTC.

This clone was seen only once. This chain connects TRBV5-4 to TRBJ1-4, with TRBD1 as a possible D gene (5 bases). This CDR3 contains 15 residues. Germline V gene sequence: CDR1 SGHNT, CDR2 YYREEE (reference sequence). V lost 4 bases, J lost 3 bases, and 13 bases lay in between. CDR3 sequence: CASSRGSQANEKLFF. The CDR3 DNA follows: TGTGCCAGCAGCCGGGGGAGTCAGGCTAATGAAAAACTGTTTTTT.

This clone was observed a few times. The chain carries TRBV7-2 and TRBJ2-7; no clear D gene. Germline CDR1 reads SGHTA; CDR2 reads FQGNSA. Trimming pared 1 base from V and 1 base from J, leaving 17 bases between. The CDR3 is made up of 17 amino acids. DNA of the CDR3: TGTGCCAGCAGCTTAGATCGGGTTGGGCCGGCATCCTACGAGCAGTACTTC. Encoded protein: CASSLDRVGPASYEQYF. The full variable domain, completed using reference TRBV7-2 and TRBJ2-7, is GAGVSQSPSNKVTEKGKDVELRCDPISGHTALYWYRQSLGQGLEFLIYFQGNSAPDKSGLPSDRFSAERTGGSVSTLTIQRTQQEDSAVYLCASSLDRVGPASYEQYFGPGTRLTVT.

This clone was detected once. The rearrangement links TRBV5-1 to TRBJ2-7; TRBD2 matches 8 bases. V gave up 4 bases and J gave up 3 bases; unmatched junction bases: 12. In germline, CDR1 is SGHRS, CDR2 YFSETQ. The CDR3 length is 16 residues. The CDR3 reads CASSGRPGTSYYEQYF. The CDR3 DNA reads TGCGCCAGCAGCGGACGGCCCGGGACTAGTTACTACGAGCAGTACTTC.

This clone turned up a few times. This CDR3 is CASTSWGAGNEKLFF. The CDR3, as DNA: TGTGCCAGTACTTCGTGGGGGGCGGGAAATGAAAAACTGTTTTTT. The chain joins TRBV19 to TRBJ1-4; D is possibly TRBD1 (6 bases). This CDR3 has 15 amino acids. The V end lost 7 bases, the J end lost 5 bases, and 17 bases lay between the germline ends. Germline V gene sequence: CDR1 LNHDA, CDR2 SQIVND (reference sequence).

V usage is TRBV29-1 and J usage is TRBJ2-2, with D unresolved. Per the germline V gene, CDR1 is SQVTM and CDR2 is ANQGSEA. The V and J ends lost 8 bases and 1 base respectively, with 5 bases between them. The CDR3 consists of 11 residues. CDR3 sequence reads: CSFRNTGELFF. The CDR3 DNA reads TGCAGCTTTCGGAACACCGGGGAGCTGTTTTTT.

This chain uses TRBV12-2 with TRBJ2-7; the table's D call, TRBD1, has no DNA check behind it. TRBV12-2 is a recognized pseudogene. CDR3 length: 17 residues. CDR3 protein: CASRFRMGQGPSYEQYF. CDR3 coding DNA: TGTGCAAGTCGCTTTAGAATGGGACAGGGTCCTTCCTACGAGCAGTACTTC.

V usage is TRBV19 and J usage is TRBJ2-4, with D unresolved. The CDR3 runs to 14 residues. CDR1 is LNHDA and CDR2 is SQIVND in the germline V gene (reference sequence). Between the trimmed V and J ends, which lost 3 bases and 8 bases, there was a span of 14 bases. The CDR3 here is CASSIRVGGDIQYF. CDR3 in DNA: TGTGCCAGTAGTATCCGGGTAGGCGGAGACATTCAGTACTTC.

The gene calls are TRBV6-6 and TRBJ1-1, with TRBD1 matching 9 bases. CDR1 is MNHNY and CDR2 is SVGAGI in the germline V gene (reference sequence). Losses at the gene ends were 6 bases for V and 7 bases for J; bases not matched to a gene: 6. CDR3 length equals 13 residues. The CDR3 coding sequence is TGTGCCAGCAGCCGGGACAGGGATTATGAAGCTTTCTTT. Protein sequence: CASSRDRDYEAFF.

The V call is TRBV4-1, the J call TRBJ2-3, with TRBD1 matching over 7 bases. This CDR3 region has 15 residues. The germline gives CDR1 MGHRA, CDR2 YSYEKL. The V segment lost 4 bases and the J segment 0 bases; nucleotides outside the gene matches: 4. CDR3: CASSRTGVSTDTQYF. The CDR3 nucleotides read TGCGCCAGCAGCCGAACAGGGGTGAGCACAGATACGCAGTATTTT.

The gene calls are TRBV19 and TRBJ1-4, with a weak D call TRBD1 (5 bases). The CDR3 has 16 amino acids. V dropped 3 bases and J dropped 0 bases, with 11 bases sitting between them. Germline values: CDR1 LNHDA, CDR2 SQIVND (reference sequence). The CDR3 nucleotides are TGTGCCAGTAGTATCGACAGATACGCAACTAATGAAAAACTGTTTTTT. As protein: CASSIDRYATNEKLFF.

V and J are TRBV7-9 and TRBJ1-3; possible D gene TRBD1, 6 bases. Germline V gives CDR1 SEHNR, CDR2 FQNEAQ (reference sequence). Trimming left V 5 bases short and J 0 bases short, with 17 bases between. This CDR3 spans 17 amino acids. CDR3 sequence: CASSRSGGQLSGNTIYF. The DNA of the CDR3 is TGTGCCAGCAGCCGAAGCGGAGGACAGCTCTCTGGAAACACCATATATTTT. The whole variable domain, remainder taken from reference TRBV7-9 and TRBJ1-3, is DTGVSQNPRHKITKRGQNVTFRCDPISEHNRLYWYRQTLGQGPEFLTYFQNEAQLEKSRLLSDRFSAERPKGSFSTLEIQRTEQGDSAMYLCASSRSGGQLSGNTIYFGEGSWLTVV.

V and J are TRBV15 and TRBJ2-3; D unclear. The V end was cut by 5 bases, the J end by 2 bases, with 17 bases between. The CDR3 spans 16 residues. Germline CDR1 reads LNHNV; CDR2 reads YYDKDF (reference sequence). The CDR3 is CATSDPRVGNTDTQYF. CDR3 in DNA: TGTGCCACCAGCGACCCTCGAGTAGGAAACACAGATACGCAGTATTTT.

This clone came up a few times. CDR3 amino acids: CASSPGGHSYTF. The CDR3 nucleotides are TGTGCCAGCTCACCAGGAGGGCACAGCTACACCTTC. The chain uses TRBV18 and TRBJ1-2; D gene ambiguous. The CDR3 runs 12 residues. Between the trimmed V and J ends, which lost 2 bases and 9 bases, there was a span of 10 bases. Germline V gene lookup returns CDR1 KGHSH and CDR2 LQKENI.

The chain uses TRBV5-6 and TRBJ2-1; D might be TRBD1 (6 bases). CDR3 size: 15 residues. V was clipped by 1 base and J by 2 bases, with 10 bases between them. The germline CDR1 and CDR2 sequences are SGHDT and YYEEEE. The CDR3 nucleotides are TGTGCCAGCAGCTTGCTGGACAGAACCTACAATGAGCAGTTCTTC. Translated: CASSLLDRTYNEQFF.

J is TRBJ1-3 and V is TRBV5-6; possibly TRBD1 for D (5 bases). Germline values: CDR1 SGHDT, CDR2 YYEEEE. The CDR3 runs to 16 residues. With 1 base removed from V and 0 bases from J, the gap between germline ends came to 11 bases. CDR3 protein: CASSLRQMSSGNTIYF. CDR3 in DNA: TGTGCCAGCAGCTTGAGACAGATGAGCTCTGGAAACACCATATATTTT.

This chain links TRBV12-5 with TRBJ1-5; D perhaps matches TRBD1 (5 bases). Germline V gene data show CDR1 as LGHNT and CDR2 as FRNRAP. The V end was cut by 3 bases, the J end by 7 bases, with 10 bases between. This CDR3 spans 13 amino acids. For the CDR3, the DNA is TGTGCTAGTGGTTTCGGGGGGGGACAGCCCCAGCATTTT. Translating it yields CASGFGGGQPQHF.

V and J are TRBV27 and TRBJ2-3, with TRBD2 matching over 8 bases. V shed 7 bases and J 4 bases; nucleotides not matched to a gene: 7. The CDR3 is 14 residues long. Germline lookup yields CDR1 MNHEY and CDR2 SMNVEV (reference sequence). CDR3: CASMSAGGADTQYF. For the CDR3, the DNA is TGTGCCAGCATGTCCGCCGGGGGGGCAGATACGCAGTATTTT.

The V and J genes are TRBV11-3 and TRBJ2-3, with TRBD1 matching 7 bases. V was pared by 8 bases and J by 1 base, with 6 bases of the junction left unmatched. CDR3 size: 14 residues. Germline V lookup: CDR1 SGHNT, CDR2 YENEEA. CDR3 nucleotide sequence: TGTGCCAGCCGACGTCAGGGGGGCACAGATACGCAGTATTTT. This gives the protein CASRRQGGTDTQYF.